This TCR beta chain originates from a study of blood T cell repertoires in COVID-19 (dated by TCRdb to about 2020). Some background on the complete study: Collaborator samples came from the United States, Italy and Spain and covered acute and convalescent phases of COVID-19. The prospective study material was composed of cDNA or gDNA derived from T cells, B-cell-depleted T cells, or PBMCs. Subjects who had been exposed to COVID-19, were actively infected with it, or had recovered from it provided the deeply sampled blood TCRbeta repertoires that made up the dataset. The repertoires were released in a freely available public database intended as a resource for research on the immune response to SARS-CoV-2. Samples were obtained from the ongoing ImmuneRACE study (first 160 participants) and from 1,254 subjects provided by 6 global collaborators. A de-identified subject ID, COVID-19 status, age in years and sex were almost always included in the sample metadata. Where HLA class I and class II types were available, the types were taken from metadata supplied by the sample provider, not from assay-based typing. The full study reports these points: The quantity of clinical and demographic metadata differed by source and by participant and was supplied without curation.

This clone was counted only a few times. The antigen it recognizes is unknown. Base qualities are not at hand, and no much larger clone is one base apart. Collaborating institutions collected whole blood in K2EDTA tubes following their own protocols. For TCRbeta analysis, collaborators shipped samples in one of three forms: frozen whole blood, isolated PBMCs, or DNA extracted from either of those sample types. TCRbeta CDR3 regions were amplified from genomic DNA by means of the immunoSEQ Assay, a bias-controlled multiplex PCR. In the authors' own workflow: The number of nucleated cells in each sample was estimated by amplification of reference gene primers within the assay. To quantify the absolute abundance of each unique TCRbeta CDR3 rearrangement, sequence reads were collapsed and filtered. For each sample, productive Simpson clonality was calculated as the square root of Simpson's diversity index over productive rearrangements. Not all clones reach the TCRdb copy of this immuneACCESS table, which keeps in-frame sequences only. Checked studies attribute under half of the gap to unresolved V genes and leave the rest unexplained. From that table come the V and J calls and clone size; the DNA was used to work out D and trimming. The sample includes 150,000 to 200,000 clones, with approximately 86% observed a single time. In total, the top ten clones hold about 8.2% of the sample.

The receptor was isolated from a man aged 60 to 69 with acute or convalescent COVID-19. Sequencing used peripheral blood.

The base sequence is TGTGCCAGCAGGCAACAGGGGGCAGAGCGTGGCTACACCTTC. Translated, this gives CASRQQGAERGYTF. This chain joins TRBV2 to TRBJ1-2; TRBD1 aligns with 9 central bases. The cysteine opens and the phenylalanine closes a CDR3 of 14 amino acids. Only CDR3 DNA is held: 42 bases, read in frame from base 1. Trimming removed 6 bases from V and 7 bases from J; the gene matches leave 9 bases unexplained. The germline V gene yields SNHLY for CDR1 and FYNNEI for CDR2.